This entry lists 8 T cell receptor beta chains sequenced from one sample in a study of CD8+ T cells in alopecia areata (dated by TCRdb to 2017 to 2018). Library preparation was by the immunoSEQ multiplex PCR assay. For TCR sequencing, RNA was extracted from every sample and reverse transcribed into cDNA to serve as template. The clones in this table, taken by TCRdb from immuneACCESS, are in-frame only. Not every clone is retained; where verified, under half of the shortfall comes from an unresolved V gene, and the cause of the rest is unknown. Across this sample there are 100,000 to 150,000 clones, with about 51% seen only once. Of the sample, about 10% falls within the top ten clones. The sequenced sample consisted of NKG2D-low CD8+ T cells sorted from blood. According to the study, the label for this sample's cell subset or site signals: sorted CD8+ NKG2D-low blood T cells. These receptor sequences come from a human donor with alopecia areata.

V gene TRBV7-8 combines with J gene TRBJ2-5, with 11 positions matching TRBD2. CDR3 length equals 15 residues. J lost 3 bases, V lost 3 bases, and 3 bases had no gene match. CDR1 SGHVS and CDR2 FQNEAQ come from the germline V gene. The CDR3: CASSLGLADEETQYF. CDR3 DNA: TGTGCCAGCAGCTTGGGACTAGCGGATGAAGAGACCCAGTACTTC.

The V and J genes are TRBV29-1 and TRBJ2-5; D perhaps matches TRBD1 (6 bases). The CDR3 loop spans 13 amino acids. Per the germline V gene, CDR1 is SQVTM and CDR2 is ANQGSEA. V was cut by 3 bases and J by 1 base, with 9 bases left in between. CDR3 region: CSVEDRLQETQYF. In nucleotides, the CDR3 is TGCAGCGTTGAGGACAGACTCCAAGAGACCCAGTACTTC.

CDR3 sequence reads: CASSWRAGETQYF. The CDR3, as DNA: TGTGCCAGCAGCTGGAGGGCCGGGGAGACCCAGTACTTC. The rearrangement uses TRBV13 and TRBJ2-5, with a possible D match to TRBD2 (6 bases). The V end lost 4 bases, the J end lost 5 bases, and 11 bases lay between the germline ends. The V gene's germline CDR1 is PRHDT and CDR2 FYEKMQ (reference sequence). The CDR3 spans 13 residues.

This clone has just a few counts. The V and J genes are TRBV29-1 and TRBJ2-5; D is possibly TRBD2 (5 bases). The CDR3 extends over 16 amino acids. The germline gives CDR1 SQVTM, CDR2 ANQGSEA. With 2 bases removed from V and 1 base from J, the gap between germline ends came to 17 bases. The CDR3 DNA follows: TGCAGCGTTGAACGTGAGGGTTTGCATCCCCAAGAGACCCAGTACTTC. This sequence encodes CSVEREGLHPQETQYF.

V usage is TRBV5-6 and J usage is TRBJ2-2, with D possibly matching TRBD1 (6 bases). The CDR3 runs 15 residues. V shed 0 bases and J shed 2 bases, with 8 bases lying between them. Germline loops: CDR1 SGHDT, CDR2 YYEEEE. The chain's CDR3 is CASSLDRANTGELFF. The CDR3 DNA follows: TGTGCCAGCAGCTTGGACAGGGCTAACACCGGGGAGCTGTTTTTT.

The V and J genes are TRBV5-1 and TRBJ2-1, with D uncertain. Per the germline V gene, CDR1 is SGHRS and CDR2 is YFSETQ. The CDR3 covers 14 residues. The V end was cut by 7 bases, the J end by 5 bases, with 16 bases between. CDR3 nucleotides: TGCGCCAGCGGCGCGGCGGAGACCCACAATGAGCAGTTCTTC. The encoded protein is CASGAAETHNEQFF.

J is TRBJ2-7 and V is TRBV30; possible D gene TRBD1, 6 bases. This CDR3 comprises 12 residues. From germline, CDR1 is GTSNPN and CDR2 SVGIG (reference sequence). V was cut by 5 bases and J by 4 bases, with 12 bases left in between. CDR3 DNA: TGTGCCTGGCTTAAAGACAGGTACGAGCAGTACTTC. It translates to CAWLKDRYEQYF.

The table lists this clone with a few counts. This CDR3 reads CSVEEYRFSGANVLTF. CDR3 nucleotide sequence: TGCAGCGTTGAAGAATACAGATTCTCTGGGGCCAACGTCCTGACTTTC. The V gene is TRBV29-1, the J gene TRBJ2-6; D is undetermined. V dropped 0 bases and J dropped 0 bases, with 9 bases sitting between them. CDR1 is SQVTM, CDR2 ANQGSEA, per germline. CDR3 length: 16 amino acids. Full variable domain (outside the CDR3, taken from reference TRBV29-1 and TRBJ2-6): SAVISQKPSRDICQRGTSLTIQCQVDSQVTMMFWYRQQPGQSLTLIATANQGSEATYESGFVIDKFPISRPNLTFSTLTVSNMSPEDSSIYLCSVEEYRFSGANVLTFGAGSRLTVL.